The rows below give T cell receptor beta chains drawn from one sample of a study of Tregs in tolerant kidney transplant recipients. The protocol was immunoSEQ multiplex PCR, while the TCRdb copy is restricted to in-frame clones and leaves out a portion. In the table there are 110,000 or so clones, about 90% of which are singletons. The material was CD4+ T cells from blood, obtained before the transplant. The receptor source for this set is a human donor who received a combined kidney and bone marrow transplant. Both conserved end residues are part of each CDR3. Fields, in order: J gene, V gene, D gene, clone size, CDR3 protein, CDR3 DNA. D genes are given only for firm matches. Clone size is stated in some rows and not others, as once, few, many or a class when expanded.

>TRBJ2-1|TRBV5-1|TRBD1|once
CASSFLTGGYNEQFF
TGCGCCAGCAGCTTTCTGACAGGGGGCTACAATGAGCAGTTCTTC
>TRBJ1-6|TRBV5-4|-|-
CASSRGGGMSSYNSPLHF
TGTGCCAGCAGCCGGGGGGGTGGGATGAGCTCCTATAATTCACCCCTCCACTTT
>TRBJ2-7|TRBV23-1|TRBD1|-
CASSRTGTGVSEQYF
TGCGCCAGCAGCCGGACCGGGACAGGGGTAAGCGAGCAGTACTTC
>TRBJ2-1|TRBV9|-|-
CASSGLLSDYNEQFF
TGTGCCAGCAGCGGACTTTTGAGCGATTACAATGAGCAGTTCTTC
>TRBJ2-1|TRBV20-1|-|-
CSAQERNEQFF
TGCAGTGCGCAAGAGAGGAATGAGCAGTTCTTC
>TRBJ2-3|TRBV5-1|TRBD2|-
CASLLAESTDTQYF
TGCGCCAGCCTTCTAGCGGAAAGCACAGATACGCAGTATTTT
>TRBJ2-7|TRBV18|-|-
CASQDSSSREQYF
TGTGCCAGCCAGGACAGTAGCTCACGCGAGCAGTACTTC
>TRBJ1-2|TRBV7-8|TRBD1|-
CASSPGQVYGYTF
TGTGCCAGCAGCCCGGGACAGGTCTATGGCTACACCTTC
>TRBJ2-3|TRBV6-6|-|-
CATREVRAGTDTQYF
TGTGCCACCCGGGAAGTAAGAGCGGGCACAGATACGCAGTATTTT
>TRBJ2-3|TRBV5-1|TRBD2|-
CASRLAGVVDTQYF
TGCGCCAGCAGACTAGCGGGAGTGGTAGATACGCAGTATTTT
>TRBJ1-1|TRBV6-1|TRBD1|-
CASSERTGQAFF
TGTGCCAGCAGTGAACGGACAGGGCAGGCTTTCTTT
>TRBJ2-1|TRBV11-2|TRBD1|-
CASSLTGTGAYNEQFF
TGTGCCAGCAGCTTGACCGGGACAGGGGCCTACAATGAGCAGTTCTTC
>TRBJ1-2|TRBV6-1|-|-
CATNGWGLNYGYTF
TGTGCCACCAATGGTTGGGGGCTGAACTATGGCTACACCTTC
>TRBJ2-7|TRBV6-6|TRBD2|-
CASREAGGREQYF
TGTGCCAGCAGGGAGGCGGGAGGAAGAGAGCAGTACTTC
>TRBJ2-3|TRBV10-1|-|-
CASSGTGDTDTQYF
TGCGCCAGCAGTGGGACGGGGGACACAGATACGCAGTATTTT
>TRBJ2-5|TRBV7-2|-|few
CASSLAKGETQYF
TGTGCCAGCAGCTTAGCGAAGGGGGAGACCCAGTACTTC
>TRBJ1-2|TRBV5-4|TRBD1|-
CASSPGDRGRDYGYTF
TGTGCCAGCAGCCCCGGGGACAGGGGGCGAGACTATGGCTACACCTTC
>TRBJ1-1|TRBV6-5|-|-
CATMSRVLNTEAFF
TGTGCCACCATGTCCCGGGTCTTGAACACTGAAGCTTTCTTT
>TRBJ1-2|TRBV7-2|TRBD1|once
CASSNRDRAGYTF
TGTGCCAGCAGCAACCGGGACAGGGCAGGCTACACCTTC
>TRBJ2-3|TRBV7-2|TRBD1|-
CASSDRDRGDTDTQYF
TGTGCCAGCAGCGACCGGGACAGGGGAGACACAGATACGCAGTATTTT